This T cell receptor (beta chain) stems from a study of blood T cell repertoires in COVID-19. Study background: Sites in the United States, Italy and Spain provided acute and convalescent COVID-19 samples. T cells, B-cell-depleted T cells, or PBMCs supplied cDNA or gDNA.

V gave up 5 bases and J gave up 5 bases, with 6 bases separating them. The CDR3 contains 12 residues. Authors' analysis steps: Reference gene primer amplification gave estimated nucleated cell counts. Clones were sequenced by immunoSEQ multiplex PCR, and TCRdb holds only the in-frame ones, with some missing. The DNA gave D and trimming, while V, J and clone size come from that table. Among about 140,000 clones listed, approximately 80% were seen once. Those designated as exposed participants met a COVID-19 case within 2 weeks before study entry. The rearrangement joins TRBV12-3 or TRBV12-4 to TRBJ2-2; D is unresolved. The sequence was collected from a young woman who had been exposed to COVID-19. The material sequenced was PBMCs or T cells enriched from blood (not recorded which). The CDR3 spells CASSRLTGELFF. The CDR3 nucleotides read TGTGCCAGCAGTCGTCTAACCGGGGAGCTGTTTTTT.